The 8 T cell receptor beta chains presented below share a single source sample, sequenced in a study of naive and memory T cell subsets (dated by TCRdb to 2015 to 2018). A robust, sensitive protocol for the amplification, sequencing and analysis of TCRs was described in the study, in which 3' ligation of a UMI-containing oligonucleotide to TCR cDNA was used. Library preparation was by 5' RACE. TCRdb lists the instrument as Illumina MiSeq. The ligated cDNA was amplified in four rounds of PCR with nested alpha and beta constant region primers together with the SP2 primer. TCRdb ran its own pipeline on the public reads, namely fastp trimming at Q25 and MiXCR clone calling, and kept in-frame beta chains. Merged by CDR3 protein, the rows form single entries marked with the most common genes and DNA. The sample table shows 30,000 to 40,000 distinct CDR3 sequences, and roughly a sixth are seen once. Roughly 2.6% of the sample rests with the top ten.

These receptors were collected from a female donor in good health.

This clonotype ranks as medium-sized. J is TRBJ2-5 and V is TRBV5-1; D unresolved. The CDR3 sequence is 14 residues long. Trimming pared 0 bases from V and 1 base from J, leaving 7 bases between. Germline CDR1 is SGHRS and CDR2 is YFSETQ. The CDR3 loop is CASSLGTAQETQYF. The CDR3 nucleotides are TGCGCCAGCAGCTTGGGGACGGCCCAAGAGACCCAGTACTTC. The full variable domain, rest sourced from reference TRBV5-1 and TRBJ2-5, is KAGVTQTPRYLIKTRGQQVTLSCSPISGHRSVSWYQQTPGQGLQFLFEYFSETQRNKGNFPGRFSGRQFSNSRSEMNVSTLELGDSALYLCASSLGTAQETQYFGPGTRLLVL.

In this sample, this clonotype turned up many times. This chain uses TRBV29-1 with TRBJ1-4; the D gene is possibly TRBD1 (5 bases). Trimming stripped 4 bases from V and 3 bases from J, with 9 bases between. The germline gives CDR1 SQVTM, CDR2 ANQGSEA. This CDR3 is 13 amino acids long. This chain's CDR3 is CSVADRANEKLFF. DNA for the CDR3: TGCAGCGTTGCTGACAGAGCTAATGAAAAACTGTTTTTT.

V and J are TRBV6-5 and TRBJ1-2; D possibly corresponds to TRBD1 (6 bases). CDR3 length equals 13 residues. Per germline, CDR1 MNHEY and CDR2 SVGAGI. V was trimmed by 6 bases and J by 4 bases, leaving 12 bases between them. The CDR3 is CASSQVGAYGYTF. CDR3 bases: TGTGCCAGCAGCCAGGTGGGGGCCTATGGCTACACCTTC.

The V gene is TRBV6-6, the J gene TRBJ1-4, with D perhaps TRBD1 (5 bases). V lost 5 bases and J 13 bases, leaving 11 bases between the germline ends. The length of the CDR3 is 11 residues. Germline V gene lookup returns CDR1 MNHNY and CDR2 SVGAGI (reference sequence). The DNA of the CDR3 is TGTGCCAGCAGTACAGGAGACAGACTGTTTTTT. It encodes CASSTGDRLFF.

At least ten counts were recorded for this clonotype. CDR3: CASRPGQGRNIQYF. Here the CDR3 DNA reads TGTGCCAGCAGACCCGGACAGGGTCGAAACATTCAGTACTTC. V and J are TRBV6-5 and TRBJ2-4; 8 bases align to TRBD1. Germline lookup yields CDR1 MNHEY and CDR2 SVGAGI. The CDR3 is made up of 14 amino acids. With 6 bases clipped from V and 6 bases from J, the junction kept 7 bases outside the gene matches.

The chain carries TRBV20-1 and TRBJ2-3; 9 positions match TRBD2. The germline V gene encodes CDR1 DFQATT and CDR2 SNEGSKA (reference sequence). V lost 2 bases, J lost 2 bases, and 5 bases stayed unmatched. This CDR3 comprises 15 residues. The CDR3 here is CSARPLAGLTDTQYF. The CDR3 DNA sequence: TGCAGTGCTAGACCTCTAGCGGGGCTCACAGATACGCAGTATTTT.

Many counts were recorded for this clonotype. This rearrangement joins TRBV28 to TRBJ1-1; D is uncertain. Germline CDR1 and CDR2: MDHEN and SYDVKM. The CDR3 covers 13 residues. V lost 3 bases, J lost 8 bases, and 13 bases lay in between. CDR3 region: CASSFSRQAEAFF. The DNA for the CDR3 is TGTGCCAGCAGTTTCTCCAGGCAGGCAGAAGCTTTCTTT.

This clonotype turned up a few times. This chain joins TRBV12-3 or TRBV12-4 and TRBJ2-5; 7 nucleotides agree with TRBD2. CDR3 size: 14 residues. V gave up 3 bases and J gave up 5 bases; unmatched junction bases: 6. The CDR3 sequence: CASSLGGVRETQYF. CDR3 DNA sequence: TGTGCCAGCAGTTTGGGGGGGGTTCGGGAGACCCAGTACTTC.